There are a few counts of the clone carrying this TCR beta chain. The antigen is undetermined. The source of the sample is a study of T-cell reconstitution after alpha-beta-depleted transplantation in children. The CDR3 has 16 residues. For TCRbeta, the library was prepared with unique molecular identifiers. One entry per CDR3 protein, called by TCRdb with MiXCR from the PCR reads. The table lists 500,000 or so distinct CDR3 sequences, roughly 11% of them singletons. Study-wide points: Hyperexpanded clones declined; after one year, newly produced T cells mostly supplied diversity. Reportedly, only several hundred clones from non-depleted graft cells drove alpha-beta T-cell counts at about two months.

The sequence derives from a female patient aged 2-10 years who had a stem cell transplant for aplastic anemia, so the T cells may come from the graft donor. The material was PBMCs, mostly from graft donor cells, obtained 180 days after TCRalphabeta/CD19-depleted stem cell transplant. The chain recombines TRBV21-1 with TRBJ2-7; TRBD2, the table's D call, lacks a check against the DNA. TRBV21-1 is flagged as a pseudogene. The CDR3 DNA sequence: TGTGCCAGTTTCACTAAGTCGGCCCACCCCTCCTACGAGCAGTACGTC. Encoded protein: CASFTKSAHPSYEQYV.